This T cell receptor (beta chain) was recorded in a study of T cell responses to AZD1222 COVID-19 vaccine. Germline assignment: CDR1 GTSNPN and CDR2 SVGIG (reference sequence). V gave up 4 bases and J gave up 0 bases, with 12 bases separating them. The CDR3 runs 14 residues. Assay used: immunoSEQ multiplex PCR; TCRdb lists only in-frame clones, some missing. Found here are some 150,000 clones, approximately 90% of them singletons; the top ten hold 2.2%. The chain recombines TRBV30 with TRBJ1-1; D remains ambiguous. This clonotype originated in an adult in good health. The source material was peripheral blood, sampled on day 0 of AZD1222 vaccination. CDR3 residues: CAWNFKGMNTEAFF. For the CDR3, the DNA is TGTGCCTGGAATTTTAAGGGAATGAACACTGAAGCTTTCTTT.